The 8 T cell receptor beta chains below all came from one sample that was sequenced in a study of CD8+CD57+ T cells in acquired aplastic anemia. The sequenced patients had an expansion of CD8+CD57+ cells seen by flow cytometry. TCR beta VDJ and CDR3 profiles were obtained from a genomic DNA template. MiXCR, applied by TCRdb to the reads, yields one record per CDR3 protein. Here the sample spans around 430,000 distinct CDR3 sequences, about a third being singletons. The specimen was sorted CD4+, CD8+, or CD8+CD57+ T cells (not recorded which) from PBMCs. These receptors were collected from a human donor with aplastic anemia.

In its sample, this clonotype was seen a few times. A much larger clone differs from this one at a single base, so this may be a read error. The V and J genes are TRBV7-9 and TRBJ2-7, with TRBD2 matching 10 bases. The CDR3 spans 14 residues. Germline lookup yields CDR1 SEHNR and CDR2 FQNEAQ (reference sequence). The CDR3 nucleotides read TGTGCCAGCACCATAGCGGGGGGTTCCTACGAGCAGCACTTC. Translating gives CASTIAGGSYEQHF.

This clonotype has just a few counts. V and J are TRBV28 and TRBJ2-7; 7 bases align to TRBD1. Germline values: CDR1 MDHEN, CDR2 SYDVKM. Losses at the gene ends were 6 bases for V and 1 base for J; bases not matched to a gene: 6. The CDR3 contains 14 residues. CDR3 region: CASRPTGESYEQYF. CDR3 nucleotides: TGTGCCAGCAGACCCACAGGGGAGTCCTACGAGCAGTACTTC.

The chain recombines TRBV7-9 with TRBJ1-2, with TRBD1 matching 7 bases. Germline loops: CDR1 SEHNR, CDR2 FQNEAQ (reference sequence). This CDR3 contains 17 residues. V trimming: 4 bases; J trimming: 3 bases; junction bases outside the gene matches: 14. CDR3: CASSSDRVSYSDYGYTF. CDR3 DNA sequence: TGTGCCAGCAGCTCAGACAGGGTGTCCTACTCGGACTATGGCTACACCTTC.

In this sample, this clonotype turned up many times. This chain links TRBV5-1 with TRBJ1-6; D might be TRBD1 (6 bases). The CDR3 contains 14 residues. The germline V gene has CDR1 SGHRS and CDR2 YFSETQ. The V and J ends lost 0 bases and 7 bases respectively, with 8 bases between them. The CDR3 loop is CASSLEGDNSPLHF. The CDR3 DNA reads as TGCGCCAGCAGCTTGGAGGGGGACAATTCACCCCTCCACTTT.

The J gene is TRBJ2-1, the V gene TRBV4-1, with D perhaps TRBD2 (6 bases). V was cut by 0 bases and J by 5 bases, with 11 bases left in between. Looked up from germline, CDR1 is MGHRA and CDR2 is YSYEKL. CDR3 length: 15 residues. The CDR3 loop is CASSQEWASDNEQFF. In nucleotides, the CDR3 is TGCGCCAGCAGCCAAGAATGGGCTAGCGACAATGAGCAGTTCTTC.

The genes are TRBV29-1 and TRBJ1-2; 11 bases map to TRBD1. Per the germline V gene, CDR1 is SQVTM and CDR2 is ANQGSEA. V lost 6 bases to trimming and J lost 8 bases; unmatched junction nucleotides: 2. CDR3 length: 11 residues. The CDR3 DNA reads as TGCAGCGTAGGGACAGGGGGGGGCTACACCTTC. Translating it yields CSVGTGGGYTF. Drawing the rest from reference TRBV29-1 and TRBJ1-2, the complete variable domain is SAVISQKPSRDICQRGTSLTIQCQVDSQVTMMFWYRQQPGQSLTLIATANQGSEATYESGFVIDKFPISRPNLTFSTLTVSNMSPEDSSIYLCSVGTGGGYTFGSGTRLTVV.

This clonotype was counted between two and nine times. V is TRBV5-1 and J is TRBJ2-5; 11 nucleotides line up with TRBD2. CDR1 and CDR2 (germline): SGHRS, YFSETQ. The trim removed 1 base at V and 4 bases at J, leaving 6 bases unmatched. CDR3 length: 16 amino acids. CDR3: CASSLLLAGGGETQYF. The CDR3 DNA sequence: TGCGCCAGCAGCTTGCTCCTAGCGGGGGGTGGAGAGACCCAGTACTTC.

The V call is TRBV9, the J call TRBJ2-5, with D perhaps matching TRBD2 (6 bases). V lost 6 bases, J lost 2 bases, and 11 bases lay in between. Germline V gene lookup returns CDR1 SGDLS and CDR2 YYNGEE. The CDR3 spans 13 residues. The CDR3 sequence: CASNRRGQETQYF. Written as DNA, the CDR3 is TGTGCCAGCAATCGGCGGGGACAAGAGACCCAGTACTTC.